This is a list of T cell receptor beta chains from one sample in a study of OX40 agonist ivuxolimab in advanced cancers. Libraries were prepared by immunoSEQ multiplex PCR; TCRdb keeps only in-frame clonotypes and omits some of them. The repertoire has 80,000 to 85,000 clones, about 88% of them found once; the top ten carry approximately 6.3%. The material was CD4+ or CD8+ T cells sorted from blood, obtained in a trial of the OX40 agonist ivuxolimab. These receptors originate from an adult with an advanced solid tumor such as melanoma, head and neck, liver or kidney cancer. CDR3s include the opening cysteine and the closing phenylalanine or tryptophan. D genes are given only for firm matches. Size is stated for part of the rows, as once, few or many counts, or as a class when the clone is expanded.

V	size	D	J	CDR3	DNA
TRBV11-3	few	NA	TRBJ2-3	CASSLDRRAQYF	TGTGCCAGCAGCTTAGATCGGCGTGCGCAGTATTTT
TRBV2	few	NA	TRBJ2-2	CASSEGQGETGELFF	TGTGCCAGCAGTGAAGGGCAGGGAGAGACCGGGGAGCTGTTTTTT
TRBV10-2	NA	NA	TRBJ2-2	CAVDGGPNTGELFF	TGCGCCGTTGACGGGGGGCCGAACACCGGGGAGCTGTTTTTT
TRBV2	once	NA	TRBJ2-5	CANDREETQYF	TGTGCCAATGACAGAGAAGAGACCCAGTACTTC
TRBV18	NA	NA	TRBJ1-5	CASSLRGRDQPQHF	TGTGCCAGCTCACTGAGGGGTCGCGATCAGCCCCAGCATTTT
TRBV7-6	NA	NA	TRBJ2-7	CASSLRVTNYEQYF	TGTGCCAGCAGCTTAAGGGTTACAAACTACGAGCAGTACTTC
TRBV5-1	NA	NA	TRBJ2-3	CASSLSQPADTQYF	TGCGCCAGCAGCTTGAGCCAACCCGCAGATACGCAGTATTTT
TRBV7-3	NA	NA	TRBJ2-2	CASSNGRANTGELFF	TGTGCCAGCAGCAACGGACGGGCGAACACCGGGGAGCTGTTTTTT
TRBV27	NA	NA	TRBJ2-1	CASSLSRGYNEQFF	TGTGCCAGCAGTTTGTCCAGGGGATACAATGAGCAGTTCTTC
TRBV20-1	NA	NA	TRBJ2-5	CSARGQETQYF	TGCAGTGCTAGAGGCCAAGAGACCCAGTACTTC
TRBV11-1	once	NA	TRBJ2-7	CASSLSGPYEQYF	TGTGCCAGCAGCTTATCAGGGCCCTACGAGCAGTACTTC
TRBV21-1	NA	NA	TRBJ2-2	CASSGSGELFF	TGTGCCAGCAGCGGGTCTGGGGAGCTGTTTTTT
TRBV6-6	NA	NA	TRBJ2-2	CASNQGGGPGELFF	TGTGCCAGCAACCAAGGAGGGGGCCCCGGGGAGCTGTTTTTT